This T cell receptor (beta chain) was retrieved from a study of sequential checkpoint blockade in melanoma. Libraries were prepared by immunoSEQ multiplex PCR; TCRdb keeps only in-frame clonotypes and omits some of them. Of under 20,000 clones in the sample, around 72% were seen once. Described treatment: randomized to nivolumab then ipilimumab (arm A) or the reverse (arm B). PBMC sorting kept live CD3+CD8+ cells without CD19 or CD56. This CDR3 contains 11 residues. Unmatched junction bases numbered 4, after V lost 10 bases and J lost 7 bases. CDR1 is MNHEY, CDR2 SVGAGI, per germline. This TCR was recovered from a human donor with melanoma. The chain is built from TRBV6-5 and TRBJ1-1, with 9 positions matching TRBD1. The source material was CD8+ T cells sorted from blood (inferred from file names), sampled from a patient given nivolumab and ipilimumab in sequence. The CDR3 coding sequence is TGTGCCACAGGACAGGGGTATGAAGCTTTCTTT. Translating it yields CATGQGYEAFF.